A single sample is the source of the 22 T cell receptor beta chains below, sequenced in a study of identifying expanded T cells in peripheral blood. Produced via immunoSEQ multiplex PCR; TCRdb's table is partial and in-frame only. The sample records around 50,000 clones, about 92% being singletons. Material for sequencing was blood. The receptors were sampled from a person aged 18 to 75 in good health.

The chain uses TRBV7-2 and TRBJ2-7; D possibly corresponds to TRBD1 (5 bases). V gave up 5 bases and J gave up 3 bases, with 11 bases separating them. Germline assignment: CDR1 SGHTA and CDR2 FQGNSA. This CDR3 is built from 13 residues. CDR3 nucleotides: TGTGCCAGCAGCCCCGACAGAAACTACGAGCAGTACTTC. This codes for CASSPDRNYEQYF. The variable domain in full, completed from reference TRBV7-2 and TRBJ2-7, reads GAGVSQSPSNKVTEKGKDVELRCDPISGHTALYWYRQSLGQGLEFLIYFQGNSAPDKSGLPSDRFSAERTGGSVSTLTIQRTQQEDSAVYLCASSPDRNYEQYFGPGTRLTVT.

The chain links TRBV18 to TRBJ2-3, with D uncertain. The CDR3 contains 14 residues. CDR1 KGHSH and CDR2 LQKENI come from the germline V gene. The V end lost 6 bases, the J end lost 2 bases, and 12 bases lay between the germline ends. The CDR3 loop is CASSRQLNTDTQYF. The CDR3 bases are TGTGCCAGCTCGCGGCAGTTGAACACAGATACGCAGTATTTT.

The V gene is TRBV11-2, the J gene TRBJ2-3; D uncertain. CDR3 length: 15 residues. Germline lookup yields CDR1 SGHAT and CDR2 FQNNGV. V lost 5 bases and J lost 4, with 16 bases in between. The CDR3 region has the DNA TGTGCCAGCAGCCCAGAATATAGGTCGTCAGATACGCAGTATTTT. Translated, it gives CASSPEYRSSDTQYF.

The chain carries TRBV5-5 and TRBJ2-3; TRBD2 is a possible D gene (6 bases). The CDR3 is 15 residues long. V lost 1 base and J lost 3, with 12 bases in between. Germline CDR1 reads SGHKS; CDR2 reads YYEKEE (reference sequence). Written as DNA, the CDR3 is TGTGCCAGCAGCTTGCACGGGAGTCCGACAGATACGCAGTATTTT. Residues: CASSLHGSPTDTQYF. Variable domain in full (rest from reference TRBV5-5 and TRBJ2-3): DAGVTQSPTHLIKTRGQQVTLRCSPISGHKSVSWYQQVLGQGPQFIFQYYEKEERGRGNFPDRFSARQFPNYSSELNVNALLLGDSALYLCASSLHGSPTDTQYFGPGTRLTVL.

The CDR3 spells CASSQRGQGENEQFF. CDR3 sequence (DNA): TGTGCCAGCAGCCAAAGAGGGCAGGGCGAGAATGAGCAGTTCTTC. J is TRBJ2-1 and V is TRBV7-3; perhaps D is TRBD1 or TRBD2 (5 bases each). Germline CDR1 is SGHTA and CDR2 is FQGTGA. Trimming pared 5 bases from V and 7 bases from J, leaving 18 bases between. This CDR3 spans 15 amino acids.

The rearrangement links TRBV6-6 to TRBJ2-3; TRBD2 agrees at 9 bases. Germline V gene data show CDR1 as MNHNY and CDR2 as SVGAGI (reference sequence). Trimming removed 5 bases from V and 5 bases from J; junction bases left unmatched: 8. The CDR3 is made up of 15 amino acids. CDR3 sequence (DNA): TGTGCCAGCAGTACGCGGGCGGGGGGGCAAGATACGCAGTATTTT. Amino acid sequence: CASSTRAGGQDTQYF.

The chain has TRBV5-1 and TRBJ2-1; D may be TRBD2 (6 bases). Trimming cost V 5 bases and J 5 bases, with 14 bases left between them. Germline V gene data show CDR1 as SGHRS and CDR2 as YFSETQ. CDR3 length equals 14 residues. CDR3: CASSTVLANNEQFF. CDR3 DNA sequence: TGCGCCAGCAGTACAGTACTAGCAAACAATGAGCAGTTCTTC.

The gene calls are TRBV7-8 and TRBJ2-7; D gene uncertain. CDR1 and CDR2 from the germline V gene are SGHVS and FQNEAQ. The germline V and J ends were trimmed by 0 bases and 4 bases, with 4 bases remaining between them. The CDR3 has 12 amino acids. This CDR3 is CASSLARYEQYF. CDR3 in DNA: TGTGCCAGCAGCTTAGCGCGGTACGAGCAGTACTTC.

CDR3 in DNA: TGTGCCAGCAGTCCCTACAGGGGGCAAGAGACCCAGTACTTC. Encoded protein: CASSPYRGQETQYF. The rearrangement joins TRBV7-2 to TRBJ2-5, with 8 bases matching TRBD1. This CDR3 is 14 amino acids long. Trimming cost V 6 bases and J 2 bases; bases outside gene matches: 5. Germline V gene data show CDR1 as SGHTA and CDR2 as FQGNSA.

The chain has TRBV5-1 and TRBJ2-1; 9 bases match TRBD2. Unmatched junction bases numbered 4, after V lost 4 bases and J lost 2 bases. The CDR3 spans 15 residues. Germline-derived CDR1 and CDR2 are SGHRS and YFSETQ. Here the CDR3 reads CASSGSGSTYNEQFF. CDR3 in DNA: TGCGCCAGCAGCGGTAGCGGGAGTACCTACAATGAGCAGTTCTTC.

The chain recombines TRBV11-2 with TRBJ2-6; D is ambiguous. The CDR3 loop spans 13 amino acids. CDR1 is SGHAT, CDR2 FQNNGV, per germline. Trimming shortened V by 6 bases and J by 0 bases, and 3 bases separated the two germline ends. Written as DNA, the CDR3 is TGTGCCAGCAGTACCTCTGGGGCCAACGTCCTGACTTTC. As protein: CASSTSGANVLTF.

V gene TRBV2 combines with J gene TRBJ2-3; D unclear. With 6 bases removed from V and 6 bases from J, the gap between germline ends came to 7 bases. The CDR3 is 11 amino acids. CDR1 is SNHLY, CDR2 FYNNEI, per germline. Here the CDR3 reads CASSVVDTQYF. The DNA for the CDR3 is TGTGCCAGCAGCGTAGTGGATACGCAGTATTTT.

This sequence joins TRBV5-5 and TRBJ2-7, with D hard to call. Germline V gene data show CDR1 as SGHKS and CDR2 as YYEKEE (reference sequence). The V and J ends lost 5 bases and 0 bases respectively, with 12 bases between them. The CDR3 sequence is 14 residues long. The CDR3 protein is CASRTTVPSYEQYF. The CDR3 nucleotides read TGTGCCAGCAGGACGACGGTGCCCTCCTACGAGCAGTACTTC.

V usage is TRBV19 and J usage is TRBJ2-1; D gene uncertain. Per the germline V gene, CDR1 is LNHDA and CDR2 is SQIVND (reference sequence). This CDR3 is built from 11 residues. Trimming pared 5 bases from V and 6 bases from J, leaving 5 bases between. CDR3 residues: CASSRVNEQFF. DNA of the CDR3: TGTGCCAGTAGTCGCGTCAATGAGCAGTTCTTC.

The chain recombines TRBV9 with TRBJ2-1, with D possibly matching TRBD2 (5 bases). Trimming took 0 bases from V and 1 from J, leaving 11 bases between them. The CDR3 loop spans 16 amino acids. Germline assignment: CDR1 SGDLS and CDR2 YYNGEE. The CDR3, as DNA: TGTGCCAGCAGCGTAGGTGGGAGTGTATCCTACAATGAGCAGTTCTTC. As protein: CASSVGGSVSYNEQFF.

The CDR3 loop reads CASSLGRQAYEQYF. The CDR3 DNA sequence: TGTGCCAGCAGTTTAGGGCGACAGGCCTACGAGCAGTACTTC. The chain combines TRBV6-5 with TRBJ2-7, with TRBD1 as a possible D gene (6 bases). The CDR3 loop spans 14 amino acids. V was shortened by 4 bases and J by 2 bases, with 12 bases between the two germline ends. Germline V gene lookup returns CDR1 MNHEY and CDR2 SVGAGI.

The chain is built from TRBV18 and TRBJ2-7; 9 bases match TRBD1. The germline gives CDR1 KGHSH, CDR2 LQKENI. V gave up 4 bases and J gave up 0 bases; unmatched junction bases: 7. This CDR3 comprises 16 residues. CDR3 in amino acids: CASSRGQGPSSYEQYF. CDR3 sequence (DNA): TGTGCCAGCTCACGAGGACAGGGGCCCAGCTCCTACGAGCAGTACTTC.

Here the CDR3 reads CASSPNRANTEAFF. CDR3 DNA: TGTGCCAGCTCACCAAATCGGGCGAACACTGAAGCTTTCTTT. The chain carries TRBV18 and TRBJ1-1; D remains unclear. CDR1 and CDR2 (germline): KGHSH, LQKENI. The CDR3 is made up of 14 amino acids. Between the trimmed V and J ends, which lost 2 bases and 1 base, there was a span of 8 bases.

A word on this clone: The CDR3 does not close with the conserved phenylalanine or tryptophan, likely indicating a read error. No DNA is shown, since the ends of the CDR3 on it are uncertain; the CDR3 is the one TCRdb lists. The V and J genes are TRBV27 and TRBJ1-5. The CDR3 adds up to 8 amino acids, both ends counted. Germline V gene lookup returns CDR1 MNHEY and CDR2 SMNVEV (reference sequence). CDR3 sequence: CASSLYGV.

This chain links TRBV28 with TRBJ1-1; D gene unclear. The V end lost 5 bases, the J end lost 11 bases, and 15 bases lay between the germline ends. Looked up from germline, CDR1 is MDHEN and CDR2 is SYDVKM. This CDR3 is built from 12 residues. CDR3 region: CASSLPSLGAFF. The CDR3 DNA follows: TGTGCCAGCAGTCTACCCTCACTGGGGGCTTTCTTT.

This CDR3 is CAISVDRSDNEKLFF. For the CDR3, the DNA is TGTGCCATCAGTGTGGACAGAAGTGATAATGAAAAACTGTTTTTT. V usage is TRBV10-3 and J usage is TRBJ1-4, with D maybe TRBD1 (6 bases). The germline V gene encodes CDR1 ENHRY and CDR2 SYGVKD. Trimming shortened V by 4 bases and J by 4 bases, and 13 bases separated the two germline ends. The CDR3 is 15 amino acids.

V gene TRBV7-6 combines with J gene TRBJ1-4; D not certain. The V gene lost 0 bases and the J gene lost 0 bases, with 5 bases spanning the gap. The CDR3 runs to 15 residues. Germline assignment: CDR1 SGHVS and CDR2 FNYEAQ. CDR3 nucleotide sequence: TGTGCCAGCAGCTTAGCGAGAACAACTAATGAAAAACTGTTTTTT. Amino acids: CASSLARTTNEKLFF.